The clone carrying this TCR beta chain was observed a few times. Using a J-beta primer mix together with a sample-barcoded 5' primer, a second PCR was run for 7 to 11 cycles. Each CDR3 protein is one row after TCRdb ran MiXCR on the 5' RACE reads. The sample includes 1.5 million or so distinct CDR3 sequences, around two fifths seen only once; the top ten take 6.5% to 10%. The V and J ends lost 8 bases and 10 bases respectively, with 24 bases between them. The CDR3 is 16 amino acids. Per the germline V gene, CDR1 is MDHEN and CDR2 is SYDVKM. These data originate in a study of blood T cells in healthy people across ages.

The chain has TRBV28 and TRBJ1-6; the D gene is possibly TRBD1 (6 bases). This receptor was obtained from a woman between 18 and 29 years old in good health. Sequencing used blood. The CDR3 DNA sequence: TGTGCCAGCTCCCTCCCGTACAGGGCGGGAGGGTCACCCCTCCACTTT. It codes for CASSLPYRAGGSPLHF.